Detailed here is one T cell receptor beta chain. The data belong to a study of blood T cell repertoires in COVID-19. Authors' data handling: By means of reference gene primer amplification, nucleated cell counts were estimated. Clones were read by immunoSEQ multiplex PCR, and TCRdb kept only the in-frame ones, dropping some. V, J and clone size derive from that table, while D and trimming were established from the DNA sequence. The sample contains 90,000 to 150,000 clones, around 86% of which appear only once. The TCR was taken from an elderly man with acute or convalescent COVID-19. Sequenced material: peripheral blood.

As DNA, the CDR3 is TGTGCCAGCCTCCTCCGGGGGGGGCGTGAGACCCAGTACTTC. Amino acids: CASLLRGGRETQYF. This chain joins TRBV9 and TRBJ2-5, with 8 nucleotides matching TRBD2. J was trimmed by 5 bases and V by 7 bases; bases with no gene match: 10. From germline, CDR1 is SGDLS and CDR2 YYNGEE. The CDR3 length is 14 residues.